Presented here are 6 T cell receptor beta chains from one specimen sequenced in a study of shared clonotypes between healthy human individuals. Method: immunoSEQ multiplex PCR; TCRdb's copy keeps in-frame clones and lacks some. The sample comprises 1.5 million to 1.9 million clones, approximately 98% of which are singletons, and about 0.45% rests with the top ten. Material: naive CD4+ T cells sorted from blood. Stated subset: CD45RA+ positively selected. These TCRs come from a man aged 25-40 years in good health.

V and J are TRBV10-3 and TRBJ1-4, with TRBD1 matching 9 bases. The CDR3 runs to 13 residues. V lost 4 bases and J lost 8; bases outside the gene matches: 2. Germline CDR1 is ENHRY and CDR2 is SYGVKD. The CDR3 loop is CAISGTGEEKLFF. CDR3 coding DNA: TGTGCCATCAGTGGGACAGGGGAGGAAAAACTGTTTTTT.

The rearrangement uses TRBV27 and TRBJ2-3, with 10 bases aligning to TRBD1. The CDR3 is 16 residues long. Unmatched junction bases numbered 9, after V lost 5 bases and J lost 4 bases. Germline V gene data show CDR1 as MNHEY and CDR2 as SMNVEV (reference sequence). CDR3 residues: CASSTPGQGLSDTQYF. The CDR3 nucleotides are TGTGCCAGCAGTACACCGGGACAGGGGCTATCAGATACGCAGTATTTT.

This chain links TRBV12-5 with TRBJ2-7; D may be TRBD1 or TRBD2 (6 bases each). V gave up 7 bases and J gave up 2 bases, with 18 bases separating them. Germline V gene sequence: CDR1 LGHNT, CDR2 FRNRAP. This CDR3 region has 15 residues. In nucleotides, the CDR3 is TGTGCTAGTGCCATGGGCGGGACACCAACCTACGAGCAGTACTTC. Amino acid sequence: CASAMGGTPTYEQYF. Complete variable domain (other parts from reference TRBV12-5 and TRBJ2-7): DARVTQTPRHKVTEMGQEVTMRCQPILGHNTVFWYRQTMMQGLELLAYFRNRAPLDDSGMPKDRFSAEMPDATLATLKIQPSEPRDSAVYFCASAMGGTPTYEQYFGPGTRLTVT.

The chain links TRBV5-5 to TRBJ2-5; tentative D call: TRBD1 (6 bases). There are 15 residues in the CDR3. CDR1 SGHKS and CDR2 YYEKEE come from the germline V gene (reference sequence). Trimming shortened V by 3 bases and J by 1 base, and 13 bases separated the two germline ends. The CDR3 spells CASSSNGQLQETQYF. DNA for the CDR3: TGTGCCAGCAGCTCAAACGGACAGCTCCAAGAGACCCAGTACTTC.

V is TRBV28 and J is TRBJ1-4; no reliable D call. From germline, CDR1 is MDHEN and CDR2 SYDVKM. This CDR3 spans 15 amino acids. V was clipped by 2 bases and J by 0 bases, with 7 bases between them. CDR3 DNA: TGTGCCAGCAGTTTAAGCAGTGCAACTAATGAAAAACTGTTTTTT. Encoded protein: CASSLSSATNEKLFF. The entire variable domain, with the rest obtained from reference TRBV28 and TRBJ1-4, is as follows: DVKVTQSSRYLVKRTGEKVFLECVQDMDHENMFWYRQDPGLGLRLIYFSYDVKMKEKGDIPEGYSVSREKKERFSLILESASTNQTSMYLCASSLSSATNEKLFFGSGTQLSVL.

The chain carries TRBV7-6 and TRBJ2-3; 7 nucleotides line up with TRBD2. This CDR3 has 16 residues. CDR1 SGHVS and CDR2 FNYEAQ come from the germline V gene. V was pared by 1 base and J by 1 base, with 5 bases of the junction left unmatched. The CDR3 DNA sequence: TGTGCCAGCAGCTTAGACCCTAGCGGAGGCACAGATACGCAGTATTTT. It yields the protein CASSLDPSGGTDTQYF. Based on the CDR3 plus reference TRBV7-6 and TRBJ2-3, the full variable domain is GAGVSQSPRYKVTKRGQDVALRCDPISGHVSLYWYRQALGQGPEFLTYFNYEAQQDKSGLPNDRFSAERPEGSISTLTIQRTEQRDSAMYRCASSLDPSGGTDTQYFGPGTRLTVL.